This T cell receptor (beta chain) was sequenced for a study of blood T cell repertoires in COVID-19. Study as a whole: Samples of COVID-19 (acute and convalescent) were obtained from the United States, Italy and Spain. Nucleic acid was either cDNA or gDNA, and it came from T cells, B-cell-depleted T cells, or PBMCs.

Trimming removed 6 bases from V and 10 bases from J, with 13 bases in between. The germline V gene encodes CDR1 LGHDT and CDR2 YNNKEL (reference sequence). This CDR3 is 13 amino acids long. As processed by the authors: Reference gene primers were amplified, and this amplification served to estimate nucleated cell counts. Clones were sequenced by immunoSEQ multiplex PCR, and TCRdb holds only the in-frame ones, with some missing. The DNA was the basis for D and trimming; V, J and clone size are from that table. This sample has about 160,000 clones, with roughly 84% found just once. This rearrangement joins TRBV3-1 (or the pseudogene TRBV3-2) to TRBJ1-6, with D possibly matching TRBD1 (6 bases). The receptor comes from a woman of 80 years or more with active or convalescent COVID-19. Sequenced material: peripheral blood. The CDR3 is CASRDTGYSPLHF. CDR3 DNA sequence: TGTGCCAGCAGGGACACAGGGTACTCACCCCTCCACTTT.